Each of the 25 T cell receptor beta chains below was sequenced from the same sample in a study of blood T cell repertoires in COVID-19. TCRdb's copy holds only in-frame clones and misses some; the assay was immunoSEQ multiplex PCR. The table records 220,000 or so clones, around three quarters of them present only once. The sample taken for sequencing was peripheral blood. Receptors originate from a woman aged 70-85 years with acute or convalescent COVID-19.

The chain joins TRBV7-2 to TRBJ2-4; 7 bases match TRBD2. The CDR3 is 14 residues long. Germline CDR1 and CDR2: SGHTA and FQGNSA. Trimming took 1 base from V and 6 from J; bases not matched to a gene: 3. DNA of the CDR3: TGTGCCAGCAGCTTAGATCCGGGGGGAAACATTCAGTACTTC. Its protein is CASSLDPGGNIQYF. The variable domain in full, completed from reference TRBV7-2 and TRBJ2-4, reads GAGVSQSPSNKVTEKGKDVELRCDPISGHTALYWYRQSLGQGLEFLIYFQGNSAPDKSGLPSDRFSAERTGGSVSTLTIQRTQQEDSAVYLCASSLDPGGNIQYFGAGTRLSVL.

This clone was counted only a few times. This sequence joins TRBV5-1 and TRBJ1-2; unclear D gene. This CDR3 contains 13 residues. The V gene lost 0 bases and the J gene lost 8 bases, with 11 bases spanning the gap. Germline V gene data show CDR1 as SGHRS and CDR2 as YFSETQ. The CDR3 protein is CASSLGLEGGYTF. The CDR3 DNA is TGCGCCAGCAGCTTGGGGTTAGAGGGCGGCTACACCTTC.

The chain recombines TRBV4-1 with TRBJ1-5; weak D call: TRBD1 (5 bases). CDR1 MGHRA and CDR2 YSYEKL come from the germline V gene. The V end was cut by 3 bases, the J end by 6 bases, with 24 bases between. The CDR3 totals 18 residues. This chain's CDR3 is CASSQKFTGMGSGQPQHF. As DNA, the CDR3 is TGCGCCAGCAGCCAGAAGTTTACAGGTATGGGGTCGGGTCAGCCCCAGCATTTT.

This clone was seen a single time. This chain links TRBV2 with TRBJ1-1; D may be TRBD1 (6 bases). From germline, CDR1 is SNHLY and CDR2 FYNNEI. The CDR3 runs to 12 residues. V lost 6 bases to trimming and J lost 4 bases, with 9 bases between them. The CDR3 is CASRGQPTEAFF. Written as DNA, the CDR3 is TGTGCCAGCAGAGGACAGCCCACTGAAGCTTTCTTT.

The chain joins TRBV7-2 to TRBJ1-4; D gene uncertain. Germline values: CDR1 SGHTA, CDR2 FQGNSA. This CDR3 has 18 amino acids. Trimming pared 0 bases from V and 0 bases from J, leaving 14 bases between. The CDR3 DNA sequence: TGTGCCAGCAGCTTAGCGCGAGGCAGGAGGACAACTAATGAAAAACTGTTTTTT. The encoded protein is CASSLARGRRTTNEKLFF. Based on the CDR3 plus reference TRBV7-2 and TRBJ1-4, the full variable domain is GAGVSQSPSNKVTEKGKDVELRCDPISGHTALYWYRQSLGQGLEFLIYFQGNSAPDKSGLPSDRFSAERTGGSVSTLTIQRTQQEDSAVYLCASSLARGRRTTNEKLFFGSGTQLSVL.

The CDR3 sequence is CASSVEQKNTEAFF. The DNA of the CDR3 is TGTGCCAGCAGCGTAGAACAGAAGAACACTGAAGCTTTCTTT. The chain links TRBV9 to TRBJ1-1; no clear D gene. V shed 0 bases and J shed 1 base, with 7 bases lying between them. The CDR3 is 14 residues long. Germline loops: CDR1 SGDLS, CDR2 YYNGEE.

This clone occurred once. This chain links TRBV7-8 with TRBJ2-1; 14 bases fit TRBD2. The V and J ends lost 2 bases and 4 bases, in that order; junction bases with no gene match: 4. The CDR3 has 17 residues. From germline, CDR1 is SGHVS and CDR2 FQNEAQ. Here the CDR3 DNA reads TGTGCCAGCAGCTTACCGGGACTAGCGGGAGTGTACAATGAGCAGTTCTTC. This translates into CASSLPGLAGVYNEQFF.

The chain links TRBV23-1 to TRBJ1-5; weak D call: TRBD1 (5 bases). TRBV23-1 falls under the ORF class, with uncertain function. This CDR3 contains 14 residues. V gave up 0 bases and J gave up 4 bases, with 7 bases separating them. The CDR3 coding sequence is TGCGCCAGCAGTCAATCAGGGGAAAATCAGCCCCAGCATTTT. It codes for CASSQSGENQPQHF.

The gene calls are TRBV7-9 and TRBJ2-3; D might be TRBD2 (7 bases). V lost 7 bases and J 8 bases, leaving 22 bases between the germline ends. This CDR3 region has 15 residues. CDR1 is SEHNR, CDR2 FQNEAQ, per germline (reference sequence). CDR3 protein: CASTTSAGAVGTQYF. The CDR3 nucleotides read TGTGCCAGCACCACTAGCGCGGGGGCGGTAGGTACGCAGTATTTT.

This chain uses TRBV5-4 with TRBJ1-4; D remains unclear. Deletions cut 4 bases from V and 0 bases from J, with 4 bases between. The germline V gene encodes CDR1 SGHNT and CDR2 YYREEE (reference sequence). The CDR3 sequence is 13 residues long. DNA of the CDR3: TGTGCCAGCAGCCGGGCAACTAATGAAAAACTGTTTTTT. This sequence encodes CASSRATNEKLFF.

The sample holds a few counts of this clone. The chain links TRBV7-9 to TRBJ2-6; D is ambiguous. This CDR3 contains 14 residues. Germline V CDR1 and CDR2: SEHNR, FQNEAQ (reference sequence). The germline V and J ends were trimmed by 2 bases and 2 bases, with 4 bases remaining between them. CDR3 nucleotide sequence: TGTGCCAGCAGCTTACAAACTGGGGCCAACGTCCTGACTTTC. Amino acids: CASSLQTGANVLTF.

V gene TRBV10-3 combines with J gene TRBJ2-1, with TRBD2 matching over 13 bases. The CDR3 runs to 16 residues. Germline trimming cut 2 bases from V and 8 bases from J; bases unmatched to any gene: 6. CDR1 ENHRY and CDR2 SYGVKD come from the germline V gene. CDR3 nucleotides: TGTGCCATCAGTGAGCCCGGGACTAGCGGGACCCATGAGCAGTTCTTC. Translating gives CAISEPGTSGTHEQFF.

The chain employs TRBV20-1 and TRBJ2-3; D remains ambiguous. The CDR3 runs 13 residues. The V end lost 3 bases, the J end lost 4 bases, and 11 bases lay between the germline ends. In germline, CDR1 is DFQATT, CDR2 SNEGSKA (reference sequence). CDR3 nucleotides: TGCAGTGCTAGTCCCCGGGTCCCAGATACGCAGTATTTT. This codes for CSASPRVPDTQYF.

The chain links TRBV7-2 to TRBJ2-7; TRBD1 is a possible D gene (6 bases). Trimming removed 6 bases from V and 1 base from J, with 19 bases in between. In germline, CDR1 is SGHTA, CDR2 FQGNSA. CDR3 length: 16 amino acids. CDR3 in DNA: TGTGCCAGCAGGGACTTAGGGGGAATTCTGTCCTACGAGCAGTACTTC. Its translation is CASRDLGGILSYEQYF.

V and J are TRBV7-8 and TRBJ1-3; possibly TRBD1 for D (5 bases). CDR3 length: 18 amino acids. Germline CDR1 is SGHVS and CDR2 is FQNEAQ. The V end was cut by 5 bases, the J end by 3 bases, with 23 bases between. The CDR3 region has the DNA TGTGCCAGCAGCCACGCCGGGGGGTTCCCCGGGGGTGGAAACACCATATATTTT. Its protein product is CASSHAGGFPGGGNTIYF.

This rearrangement joins TRBV18 to TRBJ1-4; 8 bases are shared with TRBD1. This CDR3 is 15 amino acids long. CDR1 KGHSH and CDR2 LQKENI come from the germline V gene. J gave up 2 bases and V 5 bases, and 4 bases lay outside the gene matches. CDR3 nucleotide sequence: TGTGCCAGCTCAGACAGGGGTTACACTAATGAAAAACTGTTTTTT. Its protein product is CASSDRGYTNEKLFF.

V is TRBV7-2 and J is TRBJ1-1; 7 positions agree with TRBD1. The CDR3 has 13 amino acids. Germline trimming cut 1 base from V and 9 bases from J; bases unmatched to any gene: 5. The germline CDR1 and CDR2 sequences are SGHTA and FQGNSA. CDR3: CASSLGQGDQAFF. The CDR3 bases are TGTGCCAGCAGCTTAGGACAGGGAGACCAAGCTTTCTTT.

This chain links TRBV7-9 with TRBJ2-7, with TRBD2 matching over 12 bases. The CDR3 spans 17 residues. The V gene's germline CDR1 is SEHNR and CDR2 FQNEAQ (reference sequence). Losses at the gene ends were 6 bases for V and 0 bases for J; bases not matched to a gene: 9. The CDR3 nucleotides are TGTGCCAGCAGTTATCTAGCGGGAGGGCCAAACTCCTACGAGCAGTACTTC. It translates to CASSYLAGGPNSYEQYF. Variable domain in full (rest from reference TRBV7-9 and TRBJ2-7): DTGVSQNPRHKITKRGQNVTFRCDPISEHNRLYWYRQTLGQGPEFLTYFQNEAQLEKSRLLSDRFSAERPKGSFSTLEIQRTEQGDSAMYLCASSYLAGGPNSYEQYFGPGTRLTVT.

V usage is TRBV28 and J usage is TRBJ1-2; TRBD1 agrees at 11 bases. CDR3 length: 14 residues. J gave up 5 bases and V 4 bases, and 3 bases lay outside the gene matches. The germline V gene encodes CDR1 MDHEN and CDR2 SYDVKM. The CDR3, as DNA: TGTGCCAGCAGTTGGGGACAGGGGGGATATGGCTACACCTTC. It is translated as CASSWGQGGYGYTF.

The chain is built from TRBV6-5 and TRBJ2-3, with D uncertain. This CDR3 comprises 14 residues. Trimming pared 6 bases from V and 2 bases from J, leaving 12 bases between. Germline values: CDR1 MNHEY, CDR2 SVGAGI. The CDR3 coding sequence is TGTGCCAGCAGAGATAGAGATCTCACAGATACGCAGTATTTT. As protein: CASRDRDLTDTQYF.

J is TRBJ2-1 and V is TRBV10-2, with TRBD1 matching 8 bases. V gave up 7 bases and J gave up 0 bases; unmatched junction bases: 2. Germline V gene data show CDR1 as WSHSY and CDR2 as SAAADI. This CDR3 comprises 14 residues. DNA of the CDR3: TGCGCCAGCAACGACAGGGGCTCCTACAATGAGCAGTTCTTC. Translating gives CASNDRGSYNEQFF.

The rearrangement joins TRBV2 to TRBJ2-7; 10 nucleotides match TRBD2. After removal of 5 bases from V and 5 bases from J, the junction contained 12 bases not matched to a gene. The CDR3 has 16 residues. Germline CDR1 is SNHLY and CDR2 is FYNNEI. The CDR3: CASSYNKREGLHEQYF. In DNA, the CDR3 is TGTGCCAGCAGTTATAATAAGCGGGAGGGGCTCCACGAGCAGTACTTC.

The chain joins TRBV27 to TRBJ1-4; maybe TRBD1 (6 bases). In germline, CDR1 is MNHEY, CDR2 SMNVEV (reference sequence). The CDR3 covers 15 residues. V was cut by 5 bases and J by 6 bases, with 16 bases left in between. The CDR3 bases are TGTGCCAGCAGTCCCTACGGACAGCGACATGAAAAACTGTTTTTT. Residues: CASSPYGQRHEKLFF.

V and J are TRBV2 and TRBJ1-6; D gene uncertain. The CDR3 loop spans 12 amino acids. Trimming stripped 6 bases from V and 7 bases from J, with 7 bases between. CDR1 is SNHLY and CDR2 is FYNNEI in the germline V gene. In DNA, the CDR3 is TGTGCCAGCAGAGCGGAGAATTCACCCCTCCACTTT. The encoded protein is CASRAENSPLHF.

This chain links TRBV10-3 with TRBJ1-4; tentatively, D is TRBD1 (6 bases). This CDR3 comprises 13 residues. Per germline, CDR1 ENHRY and CDR2 SYGVKD. The V and J ends lost 8 bases and 8 bases respectively, with 15 bases between them. The chain's CDR3 is CAIGGGRVEKLFF. CDR3 bases: TGTGCCATCGGCGGGGGGCGCGTGGAAAAACTGTTTTTT.